This T cell receptor beta chain was profiled in a study of T cells in narcolepsy. Notes on the study in general: Autoreactive clone sequences were missing from some blood memory CD4+ repertoires. Healthy controls reportedly lacked the autoreactive clonotypes serially found in patients' blood. Same-patient CSF and blood CD4+ T cell clonotypes included HCRT-specific and TRIB2-specific autoreactive ones.

On this clone: Its cognate antigen is unknown.

Trimming took off 0 bases at V and 6 bases at J, with 17 bases between the two ends. The CDR3 contains 16 residues. Germline lookup yields CDR1 SGHTA and CDR2 FQGNSA. Data came from immunoSEQ multiplex PCR; TCRdb stores just in-frame clones and leaves some out. This repertoire shows some 15,000 clones, about 85% found once; its top ten account for around 37%. This receptor was taken from a human donor in good health. Sequencing was done on a sample of memory (CD45RA-) CD4+ T cells from blood. The chain combines TRBV7-2 with TRBJ1-1; TRBD1 is a possible D gene (5 bases). CDR3 protein: CASSLARWGFEAEAFF. The CDR3, as DNA: TGTGCCAGCAGCTTAGCCCGGTGGGGGTTTGAGGCTGAAGCTTTCTTT.